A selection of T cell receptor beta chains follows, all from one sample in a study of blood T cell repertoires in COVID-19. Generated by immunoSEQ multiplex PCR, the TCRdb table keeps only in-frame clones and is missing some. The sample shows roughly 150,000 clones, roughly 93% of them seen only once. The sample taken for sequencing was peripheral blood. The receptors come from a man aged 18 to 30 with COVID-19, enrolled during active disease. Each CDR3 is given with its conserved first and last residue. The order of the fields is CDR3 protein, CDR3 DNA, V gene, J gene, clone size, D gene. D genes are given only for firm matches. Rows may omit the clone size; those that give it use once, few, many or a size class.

CASSSEDRGRTEAFF	TGTGCCAGCAGTTCCGAAGACAGGGGGCGAACTGAAGCTTTCTTT	TRBV28	TRBJ1-1	NA	TRBD1
CATSMSRDRSTDTQYF	TGTGCCACCAGCATGAGCCGGGACAGGAGCACAGATACGCAGTATTTT	TRBV15	TRBJ2-3	NA	TRBD1
CASSGPSGRGGETQYF	TGTGCCAGCAGCGGCCCTAGCGGGAGGGGGGGAGAGACCCAGTACTTC	TRBV9	TRBJ2-5	NA	TRBD2
CASASGSSGYTF	TGTGCCAGTGCCTCCGGGTCCTCTGGCTACACCTTC	TRBV19	TRBJ1-2	NA	NA
CASSPLDMNTEAFF	TGTGCCAGCAGTCCCTTAGACATGAACACTGAAGCTTTCTTT	TRBV28	TRBJ1-1	NA	NA
CASSLAGGPGETQYF	TGTGCCAGCAGCTTGGCGGGAGGGCCGGGGGAGACCCAGTACTTC	TRBV7-9	TRBJ2-5	once	TRBD2
CASSTDRGRRQPQHF	TGTGCCAGCAGCACCGACAGGGGGCGTCGTCAGCCCCAGCATTTT	TRBV28	TRBJ1-5	NA	TRBD1
CASSTAGFPFEQYF	TGTGCCAGCAGCACTGCAGGGTTTCCATTTGAGCAGTACTTC	TRBV7-9	TRBJ2-7	NA	NA
CASTPDRVGDEQYF	TGTGCCAGCACCCCGGACAGGGTAGGTGACGAGCAGTACTTC	TRBV7-2	TRBJ2-7	NA	TRBD1
CASSLWTGNEQFF	TGTGCCAGCAGCTTGTGGACAGGCAATGAGCAGTTCTTC	TRBV5-5	TRBJ2-1	NA	TRBD1
CASSMKGTANYGYTF	TGTGCCAGCAGCATGAAAGGGACAGCTAACTATGGCTACACCTTC	TRBV7-9	TRBJ1-2	NA	TRBD1
CASSQDFSYRGSEQFF	TGTGCCAGCAGCCAAGATTTTTCTTACAGGGGGAGTGAGCAGTTCTTC	TRBV4-2	TRBJ2-1	NA	TRBD1
CASSLNEGPGELFF	TGTGCCAGCAGTTTAAACGAGGGCCCCGGGGAGCTGTTTTTT	TRBV28	TRBJ2-2	NA	NA
CASSPTGTSSTHEQYF	TGTGCCAGCAGCCCGACCGGGACTAGCTCAACCCACGAGCAGTACTTC	TRBV7-6	TRBJ2-7	NA	TRBD2